This is a list of T cell receptor beta chains from one sample in a study of blood T cell repertoires in COVID-19. This table comes from immunoSEQ multiplex PCR, and its TCRdb copy is limited to in-frame clones, with some not included. Here the sample spans 150,000 to 200,000 clones, 78% being singletons. The sample consisted of peripheral blood. These receptors were collected from a woman of 80 years or more with acute or convalescent COVID-19. Each CDR3 is given with its conserved first and last residue. Fields, in order: V gene, J gene, CDR3 length, clone size, D gene, CDR3 protein, CDR3 DNA. The D gene is left open where the match is weak. Some rows mark clone size as missing; the rest say once, few, many or name a class of expanded clone.

TRBV5-1	TRBJ2-1	14	-	-	CASSLLDSYNEQFF	TGCGCCAGCAGCTTGCTGGACTCTTACAATGAGCAGTTCTTC
TRBV5-8	TRBJ2-1	15	-	TRBD1	CASSFGTGVIDEQFF	TGTGCCAGCAGCTTTGGGACAGGGGTTATAGATGAGCAGTTCTTC
TRBV20-1	TRBJ2-7	12	few	-	CSASLQGYEQYF	TGCAGTGCTAGTCTCCAGGGCTACGAGCAGTACTTC
TRBV21-1	TRBJ1-4	13	-	-	CASSKAEYEKLFF	TGTGCCAGCAGCAAGGCAGAATATGAAAAACTGTTTTTT
TRBV2	TRBJ1-1	12	few	TRBD1	CASTTGGTEAFF	TGTGCCAGCACTACAGGGGGCACTGAAGCTTTCTTT
TRBV5-1	TRBJ2-4	15	-	-	CASSWGHRDTGIQYF	TGCGCCAGCAGCTGGGGACATCGGGACACAGGAATTCAGTACTTC
TRBV14	TRBJ1-4	14	-	-	CASSQLRANEKLFF	TGTGCCAGCAGCCAATTGAGGGCCAATGAAAAACTGTTTTTT
TRBV6-5	TRBJ2-5	16	-	-	CASSYRSGRGGETQYF	TGTGCCAGCAGTTACAGATCTGGGCGGGGCGGGGAGACCCAGTACTTC
TRBV4-1	TRBJ2-5	13	-	-	CASSQEYGGTQYF	TGCGCCAGCAGCCAAGAATACGGGGGGACCCAGTACTTC
TRBV9	TRBJ1-4	16	-	-	CASSVGGPATNEKLFF	TGTGCCAGCAGCGTCGGAGGTCCGGCAACTAATGAAAAACTGTTTTTT
TRBV5-8	TRBJ2-7	13	few	-	CASSYSYSYEQYF	TGTGCCAGCAGCTACTCTTACTCCTACGAGCAGTACTTC
TRBV28	TRBJ1-4	15	few	-	CASSPEGFANEKLFF	TGTGCCAGCAGTCCGGAGGGGTTTGCTAATGAAAAACTGTTTTTT
TRBV15	TRBJ1-5	15	once	-	CATSSGDTRNQPQHF	TGTGCCACCAGCAGTGGCGACACCCGCAATCAGCCCCAGCATTTT
TRBV6-5	TRBJ2-7	15	-	TRBD1	CASSYSSAGGYEQYF	TGTGCCAGCAGTTACTCTTCGGCAGGGGGCTACGAGCAGTACTTC
TRBV5-1	TRBJ2-1	14	-	TRBD1	CASAAQGADNEQFF	TGCGCCAGCGCCGCACAGGGGGCAGACAATGAGCAGTTCTTC
TRBV18	TRBJ2-5	13	-	-	CASSPPTGETQYF	TGTGCCAGCTCACCACCTACAGGGGAGACCCAGTACTTC
TRBV19	TRBJ1-2	13	many	TRBD1	CASRRDRDYGYTF	TGTGCCAGTAGGAGGGACAGGGATTATGGCTACACCTTC
TRBV28	TRBJ1-1	19	-	-	CASSLSPGGGGLRNTEAFF	TGTGCCAGCAGTTTATCTCCGGGAGGCGGGGGGCTGAGAAACACTGAAGCTTTCTTT
TRBV30	TRBJ1-5	13	-	-	CAWSTTSDQPQHF	TGTGCCTGGAGTACTACTTCGGATCAGCCCCAGCATTTT
TRBV18	TRBJ1-4	15	-	TRBD1	CASSPSGTGSEKLFF	TGTGCCAGCTCACCTTCCGGGACAGGGAGTGAAAAACTGTTTTTT
TRBV6-4	TRBJ2-5	16	once	TRBD1	CASIWTGTGGSETQYF	TGTGCCAGCATATGGACCGGGACAGGGGGTTCGGAGACCCAGTACTTC
TRBV24-1	TRBJ2-1	15	-	TRBD1	CATSDRTGHYNEQFF	TGTGCCACCAGTGACAGGACAGGGCACTACAATGAGCAGTTCTTC